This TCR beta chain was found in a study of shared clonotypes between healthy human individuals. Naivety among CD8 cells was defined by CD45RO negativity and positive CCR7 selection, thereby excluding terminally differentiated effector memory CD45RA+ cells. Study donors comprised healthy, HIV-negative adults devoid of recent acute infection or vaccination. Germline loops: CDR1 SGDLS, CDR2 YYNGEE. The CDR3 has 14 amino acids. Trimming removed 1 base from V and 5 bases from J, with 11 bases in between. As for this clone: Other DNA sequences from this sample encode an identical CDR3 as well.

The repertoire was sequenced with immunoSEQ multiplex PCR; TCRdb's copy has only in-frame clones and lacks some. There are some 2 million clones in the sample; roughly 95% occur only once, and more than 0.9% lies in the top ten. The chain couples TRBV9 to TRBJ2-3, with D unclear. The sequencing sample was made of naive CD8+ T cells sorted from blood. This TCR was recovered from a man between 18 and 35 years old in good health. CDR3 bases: TGTGCCAGCAGCGTAAGTGGGAAACAAGATACGCAGTATTTT. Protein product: CASSVSGKQDTQYF.